The source of this T cell receptor beta chain is a study of OX40 agonist ivuxolimab in advanced cancers. For the study at large: Patient treatment consisted of intravenous ivuxolimab administration every 2 weeks at 0.01 to 10 mg/kg. Study-wide results and caveats: Partial responders receiving 0.1-3.0 mg/kg showed among the lowest clonal expansion. There were also nonresponders showing low normalized T-cell clonal expansion.

Samples of blood were obtained at baseline, on cycle 4 day 1, and on cycle 7 day 1. Trimming removed 1 base at V and 3 bases at J, with 8 bases between. Germline V lookup: CDR1 LNHDA, CDR2 SQIVND (reference sequence). This CDR3 spans 14 amino acids. The table came from immunoSEQ multiplex PCR; TCRdb's copy has only in-frame clones and leaves some out. This table has some 64,000 clones, roughly 83% appearing once. For this clone: Its antigen remains unidentified.

The sequence was collected from an adult with an advanced solid tumor such as melanoma, head and neck, liver or kidney cancer. The sample consisted of CD4+ or CD8+ T cells sorted from blood, taken in a trial of the OX40 agonist ivuxolimab. V gene TRBV19 combines with J gene TRBJ2-3; unclear D gene. The CDR3 protein is CASSIGAQTDTQYF. The CDR3 DNA reads as TGTGCCAGTAGTATAGGTGCGCAGACAGATACGCAGTATTTT.